This is a list of T cell receptor beta chains from one sample in a study of vaccination and CD4 T cells after COVID-19. Each CDR3 protein is one row after TCRdb ran MiXCR on the PCR reads. This sample has approximately 12,000 distinct CDR3 sequences, with about two thirds found just once. No antigen is known for these receptors. What was sequenced was CD4+ T cells from blood, cultured in vitro. The receptors here all came from a human donor who had recovered from COVID-19. CDR3s include the opening cysteine and the closing phenylalanine or tryptophan. A D gene is named only where the DNA matches it firmly. Size is omitted from some rows. Given values are once, few, many or a class for expanded clones.

abundance: few; j_gene: TRBJ1-6; v_gene: TRBV20-1; d_gene: .; CDR3nt: TGCAGTGCTAGGCCTAGGACGGTTAATTCACCCCTCCACTTT; CDR3aa: CSARPRTVNSPLHF
abundance: .; j_gene: TRBJ2-5; v_gene: TRBV7-2; d_gene: TRBD2; CDR3nt: TGTGCCAGCAGCTCTACCGGGACTAGTTTTGAGACCCAGTACTTC; CDR3aa: CASSSTGTSFETQYF
abundance: .; j_gene: TRBJ2-2; v_gene: TRBV6-1; d_gene: .; CDR3nt: TGTGCCAGCAGTCGGGGGGCGTCGGGGGAGCTGTTTTTT; CDR3aa: CASSRGASGELFF
abundance: .; j_gene: TRBJ1-2; v_gene: TRBV7-9; d_gene: TRBD1; CDR3nt: TGCGCCAGCAGCCTCCAGGGGGATACTAACTATGGCTACACCTTC; CDR3aa: CASSLQGDTNYGYTF
abundance: few; j_gene: TRBJ2-1; v_gene: TRBV19; d_gene: .; CDR3nt: TGTGCCAGTAGTATCAGGGGCCGCACCGGTCCTGAGCAGTTCTTC; CDR3aa: CASSIRGRTGPEQFF
abundance: large; j_gene: TRBJ1-1; v_gene: TRBV30; d_gene: TRBD1; CDR3nt: TGTGCCTTCAGGACAGGGAGGGTTGAAGCTTTCTTT; CDR3aa: CAFRTGRVEAFF
abundance: .; j_gene: TRBJ1-2; v_gene: TRBV2; d_gene: .; CDR3nt: TGTGCCAGCAAATTCGGGGACGTCTATGGCTACACCTTC; CDR3aa: CASKFGDVYGYTF
abundance: .; j_gene: TRBJ1-5; v_gene: TRBV20-1; d_gene: .; CDR3nt: TGCAGTGCTTCCGCCTCGACCGACTTAAGCAATCAGCCCCAGCATTTT; CDR3aa: CSASASTDLSNQPQHF
abundance: large; j_gene: TRBJ2-1; v_gene: TRBV10-3; d_gene: TRBD1; CDR3nt: TGTGCCACCGCGGGACAGGGACTCAATGAGCAGTTCTTC; CDR3aa: CATAGQGLNEQFF
abundance: .; j_gene: TRBJ1-6; v_gene: TRBV28; d_gene: .; CDR3nt: TGTGCCAGCACCACGACGAATTCACCCCTCCACTTT; CDR3aa: CASTTTNSPLHF
abundance: .; j_gene: TRBJ2-3; v_gene: TRBV20-1; d_gene: .; CDR3nt: TGCAGTGCTATATCGGTCGGGAGCACAGATACGCAGTATTTT; CDR3aa: CSAISVGSTDTQYF
abundance: .; j_gene: TRBJ1-2; v_gene: TRBV18; d_gene: TRBD1; CDR3nt: TGTGCCAGCTCACCACTGGGACAGGGAGAATATGGCTACACCTTC; CDR3aa: CASSPLGQGEYGYTF
abundance: .; j_gene: TRBJ1-2; v_gene: TRBV20-1; d_gene: .; CDR3nt: TGCAGTGTTAAAGGAGGCAGGGACGACTATGGCTACACCTTC; CDR3aa: CSVKGGRDDYGYTF
abundance: once; j_gene: TRBJ1-1; v_gene: TRBV7-3; d_gene: TRBD1; CDR3nt: TGTGCCAGCAGCGCCGGACAGGGCTCCACTGAAGCTTTCTTT; CDR3aa: CASSAGQGSTEAFF
abundance: .; j_gene: TRBJ2-7; v_gene: TRBV5-1; d_gene: .; CDR3nt: TGCGCTAGCAGCTCAGCCTACGAGCAGTACTTC; CDR3aa: CASSSAYEQYF
abundance: .; j_gene: TRBJ2-5; v_gene: TRBV21-1; d_gene: .; CDR3nt: TGTGCCAGCAGCAAAGAGTTAGGACAGCCGGGGTCCCAGTACTTC; CDR3aa: CASSKELGQPGSQYF
abundance: .; j_gene: TRBJ2-7; v_gene: TRBV20-1; d_gene: .; CDR3nt: TGCAGTGCTAGTGTAGACTATAACTACGAGCAGTACTTC; CDR3aa: CSASVDYNYEQYF
abundance: .; j_gene: TRBJ1-1; v_gene: TRBV11-2; d_gene: TRBD1; CDR3nt: TGTGCCAGCAGATTTATGGGACAGATGAACACTGAAGCTTTCTTT; CDR3aa: CASRFMGQMNTEAFF
abundance: .; j_gene: TRBJ1-2; v_gene: TRBV19; d_gene: TRBD1; CDR3nt: TGTGCCAGTAGTATTGCAGGGGGCGCGAAACTCTATGGCTACACCTTC; CDR3aa: CASSIAGGAKLYGYTF
abundance: few; j_gene: TRBJ1-2; v_gene: TRBV20-1; d_gene: .; CDR3nt: TGCAGTGCCCGACGATCCGGGACAAGCTATGGCTACACCTTC; CDR3aa: CSARRSGTSYGYTF
abundance: .; j_gene: TRBJ1-1; v_gene: TRBV3-1; d_gene: .; CDR3nt: TGTGCCAGCAGCCTTAACACTGAAGCTTTCTTT; CDR3aa: CASSLNTEAFF
abundance: few; j_gene: TRBJ1-2; v_gene: TRBV5-4; d_gene: .; CDR3nt: TGTGCCAGCAGCGACCGGGTTGGGGCTGGTGGCTACACCTTC; CDR3aa: CASSDRVGAGGYTF
abundance: .; j_gene: TRBJ2-3; v_gene: TRBV2; d_gene: .; CDR3nt: TGTGCCAGCAGTGAGTCAGGGAATGGGGCAGATACGCAGTATTTT; CDR3aa: CASSESGNGADTQYF
abundance: .; j_gene: TRBJ2-5; v_gene: TRBV7-8; d_gene: TRBD2; CDR3nt: TGTGCCAGCAGCTTAGTTAGCGGGCGAGGTCAAGAGACCCAGTACTTC; CDR3aa: CASSLVSGRGQETQYF
abundance: .; j_gene: TRBJ2-7; v_gene: TRBV7-2; d_gene: TRBD2; CDR3nt: TGTGCCAGCAGCTTCCCCGGGGGGAGGTACGAGCAGTACTTC; CDR3aa: CASSFPGGRYEQYF
abundance: .; j_gene: TRBJ1-1; v_gene: TRBV7-6; d_gene: .; CDR3nt: TGTGCCAGCAGCTTAGGGGGGCCCAGGTTAATAAACACTGAAGCTTTCTTT; CDR3aa: CASSLGGPRLINTEAFF
abundance: .; j_gene: TRBJ2-7; v_gene: TRBV28; d_gene: TRBD2; CDR3nt: TGTGCCAGCAGACCTACCTACGGACTAGCGAACCACGAGCAGTACTTC; CDR3aa: CASRPTYGLANHEQYF
abundance: .; j_gene: TRBJ2-3; v_gene: TRBV7-3; d_gene: TRBD2; CDR3nt: TGTGCCAGCAGCTTAAGTAGCGGGAGCACAGATACGCAGTATTTT; CDR3aa: CASSLSSGSTDTQYF
abundance: .; j_gene: TRBJ1-5; v_gene: TRBV7-2; d_gene: .; CDR3nt: TGTGCCAGCAGCTTAGGGGTACGGAGCAATCAGCCCCAGCATTTT; CDR3aa: CASSLGVRSNQPQHF
abundance: .; j_gene: TRBJ1-5; v_gene: TRBV4-2; d_gene: .; CDR3nt: TGTGCCAGCAGCCAAACAACCAGGGGAAAGAACAATCAGCCCCAGCATTTT; CDR3aa: CASSQTTRGKNNQPQHF
abundance: once; j_gene: TRBJ2-5; v_gene: TRBV7-9; d_gene: .; CDR3nt: TGTGCCAGCAGCTTAGAGGGGTACCAAGAGACCCAGTACTTC; CDR3aa: CASSLEGYQETQYF
abundance: .; j_gene: TRBJ2-3; v_gene: TRBV7-2; d_gene: TRBD2; CDR3nt: TGTGCCAGCAGCTCCGGGACTAGCGGGAGTGGGACAGATACGCAGTATTTT; CDR3aa: CASSSGTSGSGTDTQYF
abundance: .; j_gene: TRBJ2-7; v_gene: TRBV11-2; d_gene: .; CDR3nt: TGTGCCAGCAGCCCCCCCGCAGGTACCTACGAGCAGTACTTC; CDR3aa: CASSPPAGTYEQYF
abundance: .; j_gene: TRBJ2-3; v_gene: TRBV20-1; d_gene: .; CDR3nt: TGCAGTGCGTTACAGGGCTATGGGGGTACGCAGTATTTT; CDR3aa: CSALQGYGGTQYF
abundance: .; j_gene: TRBJ2-1; v_gene: TRBV24-1; d_gene: TRBD1; CDR3nt: TGTGCCACCAGTGCTGTGACAGGGAGCATTCACAATGAGCAGTTCTTC; CDR3aa: CATSAVTGSIHNEQFF
abundance: .; j_gene: TRBJ1-3; v_gene: TRBV27; d_gene: .; CDR3nt: TGTGCCAGCACCAAGGACGGGTACTCTGGAAACACCATATATTTT; CDR3aa: CASTKDGYSGNTIYF
abundance: few; j_gene: TRBJ1-2; v_gene: TRBV10-3; d_gene: .; CDR3nt: TGTGCCATCAGGGGCTCAGATCGGAACTATGGCTACACCTTC; CDR3aa: CAIRGSDRNYGYTF
abundance: .; j_gene: TRBJ2-7; v_gene: TRBV6-1; d_gene: TRBD1; CDR3nt: TGTGCCAGCAGTGGGGGGACAGTCGGGCAGTACTTC; CDR3aa: CASSGGTVGQYF
abundance: few; j_gene: TRBJ1-2; v_gene: TRBV2; d_gene: TRBD1; CDR3nt: TGTGCCAGCAGTGAAGCGCGATGGGACAGGGAGACGGGAGGCTACACCTTC; CDR3aa: CASSEARWDRETGGYTF
abundance: .; j_gene: TRBJ1-3; v_gene: TRBV6-2/TRBV6-3; d_gene: .; CDR3nt: TGTGCCAGCAGTTACCCTGGAAACACCATATATTTT; CDR3aa: CASSYPGNTIYF
abundance: .; j_gene: TRBJ2-1; v_gene: TRBV7-2; d_gene: TRBD1; CDR3nt: TGTGCCAGCAGCCCGCGACAGGGGGAAGCCTACAATGAGCAGTTCTTC; CDR3aa: CASSPRQGEAYNEQFF
abundance: .; j_gene: TRBJ1-2; v_gene: TRBV7-9; d_gene: .; CDR3nt: TGTGCCAGCAGCCTGGAGCCCTATGGCTACACCTTC; CDR3aa: CASSLEPYGYTF
abundance: .; j_gene: TRBJ2-2; v_gene: TRBV20-1; d_gene: TRBD2; CDR3nt: TGCAGTGCTAGGGACCACACTAGCGAGCTCACCGGGGAGCTGTTTTTT; CDR3aa: CSARDHTSELTGELFF
abundance: .; j_gene: TRBJ2-7; v_gene: TRBV2; d_gene: .; CDR3nt: TGTGCCAGCAGTGAAGACCTGTCTGGGTACGAGCAGTACTTC; CDR3aa: CASSEDLSGYEQYF
abundance: .; j_gene: TRBJ2-6; v_gene: TRBV12-3/TRBV12-4; d_gene: .; CDR3nt: TGTGCCAGCAGTCCCCAAGAGGCTGGGGCCAACGTCCTGACTTTC; CDR3aa: CASSPQEAGANVLTF
abundance: .; j_gene: TRBJ2-7; v_gene: TRBV12-3/TRBV12-4; d_gene: .; CDR3nt: TGTGCCAGCAGTTTTAGGCGTCAGGAGCAGTACTTC; CDR3aa: CASSFRRQEQYF
abundance: .; j_gene: TRBJ2-7; v_gene: TRBV5-1; d_gene: TRBD1; CDR3nt: TGCGCCAGCAGCTTGTCCGGACAGGGATCCGACGAGCAGTACTTC; CDR3aa: CASSLSGQGSDEQYF
abundance: .; j_gene: TRBJ1-5; v_gene: TRBV6-5; d_gene: .; CDR3nt: TGTGCCAGCAGTTACTCGAGGACACTCAATCAGCCCCAGCATTTT; CDR3aa: CASSYSRTLNQPQHF
abundance: large; j_gene: TRBJ2-1; v_gene: TRBV2; d_gene: TRBD2; CDR3nt: TGTGCCAGCAGGTGGAGCGGGGGTGGGAATGAGCAGTTCTTC; CDR3aa: CASRWSGGGNEQFF
abundance: .; j_gene: TRBJ2-5; v_gene: TRBV6-2/TRBV6-3; d_gene: .; CDR3nt: TGTGCCAGCAGCGACTGGGGGGCGGGAAACTCTCCAAGGGAGACCCAGTACTTC; CDR3aa: CASSDWGAGNSPRETQYF
abundance: .; j_gene: TRBJ2-7; v_gene: TRBV6-2/TRBV6-3; d_gene: TRBD1; CDR3nt: TGTGCCAGCAGAACCGGGACAGGGACCTACGAGCAGTACTTC; CDR3aa: CASRTGTGTYEQYF
abundance: .; j_gene: TRBJ1-1; v_gene: TRBV7-9; d_gene: TRBD1; CDR3nt: TGTGCCAGCAGCTTGTTTAGGACAGGGAGGGTGGGCACTGAAGCTTTCTTT; CDR3aa: CASSLFRTGRVGTEAFF
abundance: once; j_gene: TRBJ2-3; v_gene: TRBV19; d_gene: .; CDR3nt: TGTGCCAGTAGTATGACAGGGAGGTGGACAGATACGCAGTATTTT; CDR3aa: CASSMTGRWTDTQYF
abundance: few; j_gene: TRBJ1-5; v_gene: TRBV6-1; d_gene: TRBD1; CDR3nt: TGTGCCAGCAGCTCCGTTACAGGGGGCCAGGGCAATCAGCCCCAGCATTTT; CDR3aa: CASSSVTGGQGNQPQHF
abundance: .; j_gene: TRBJ2-7; v_gene: TRBV5-1; d_gene: TRBD1; CDR3nt: TGCGCCAGCAGCTTCGGACAGGATCGCGAGCAGTACTTC; CDR3aa: CASSFGQDREQYF